Listed below are T cell receptor beta chains from one sample, sequenced in a study of early T cells in non-severe SARS-CoV-2 infection. A single record per CDR3 protein comes from TCRdb applying MiXCR to the 5' RACE reads. Seen here are around 55,000 distinct CDR3 sequences, about 6.4% observed once, and the top ten hold 5.5% to 6%. The material was whole blood, obtained at baseline. These receptors were collected from an adult who was a healthcare worker with PCR-confirmed SARS-CoV-2 infection or an uninfected control (not recorded which). CDR3s include the opening cysteine and the closing phenylalanine or tryptophan. The D gene is left open where the match is weak. Where a row states a size, it is once, few, many or the class of an expanded clone; other rows omit it.

length: 15
J: TRBJ2-7
size: many
V: TRBV6-2/TRBV6-3
D: NA
CDR3: CASSLRDWDLNEQYF
DNA: TGTGCCAGCAGCCTCCGGGACTGGGACTTGAACGAGCAGTACTTC

length: 16
J: TRBJ2-3
size: few
V: TRBV24-1
D: NA
CDR3: CATSGGIQDSTDTQYF
DNA: TGTGCCACCAGTGGGGGAATACAGGATAGCACAGATACGCAGTATTTT

length: 15
J: TRBJ2-5
size: many
V: TRBV12-3/TRBV12-4
D: NA
CDR3: CASSVELLLQETQYF
DNA: TGTGCCAGCAGTGTAGAGTTACTTCTTCAAGAGACCCAGTACTTC

length: 17
J: TRBJ1-4
size: many
V: TRBV7-9
D: NA
CDR3: CASSPSRGGNSDEKLFF
DNA: TGTGCCAGCAGCCCCTCACGGGGAGGGAACAGCGATGAAAAACTGTTTTTT

length: 17
J: TRBJ2-1
size: few
V: TRBV5-1
D: TRBD2
CDR3: CASSSLAGGSSYNEQFF
DNA: TGCGCCAGCAGCTCCCTAGCGGGGGGGAGCTCCTACAATGAGCAGTTCTTC

length: 11
J: TRBJ2-7
size: few
V: TRBV20-1
D: NA
CDR3: CSGLVMAEQYF
DNA: TGCAGTGGACTCGTAATGGCTGAGCAGTACTTC

length: 13
J: TRBJ2-3
size: NA
V: TRBV7-6
D: NA
CDR3: CASSLEVRDTQYF
DNA: TGTGCCAGCAGCTTAGAGGTCCGGGATACGCAGTATTTT

length: 16
J: TRBJ1-1
size: many
V: TRBV28
D: TRBD1
CDR3: CASSFFRDRGHTEAFF
DNA: TGTGCCAGCAGTTTCTTCCGGGACAGGGGACACACTGAAGCTTTCTTT

length: 15
J: TRBJ2-2
size: few
V: TRBV28
D: TRBD1
CDR3: CASSLQGETTGELFF
DNA: TGTGCCAGCAGTTTGCAGGGGGAGACCACCGGGGAGCTGTTTTTT

length: 13
J: TRBJ1-2
size: NA
V: TRBV27
D: NA
CDR3: CANSFQGNYGYTF
DNA: TGTGCCAACAGTTTTCAAGGGAACTATGGCTACACCTTC

length: 13
J: TRBJ1-5
size: many
V: TRBV20-1
D: NA
CDR3: CSARGSLNQPQHF
DNA: TGCAGTGCTAGGGGGTCATTGAATCAGCCCCAGCATTTT

length: 13
J: TRBJ1-1
size: NA
V: TRBV14
D: NA
CDR3: CASSQSYNTEAFF
DNA: TGTGCCAGCAGCCAATCATACAACACTGAAGCTTTCTTT

length: 13
J: TRBJ2-7
size: few
V: TRBV7-9
D: NA
CDR3: CASSSSGRVEQYF
DNA: TGTGCCAGCAGCTCGTCGGGGCGAGTCGAGCAGTACTTC

length: 11
J: TRBJ1-1
size: NA
V: TRBV2
D: NA
CDR3: CAFRENTEAFF
DNA: TGTGCCTTCAGGGAGAACACTGAAGCTTTCTTT

length: 16
J: TRBJ2-1
size: NA
V: TRBV11-1
D: TRBD1
CDR3: CASSTYLDRGYNEQFF
DNA: TGTGCCAGCAGCACATACCTGGACAGGGGGTACAATGAGCAGTTCTTC

length: 15
J: TRBJ1-5
size: many
V: TRBV6-2/TRBV6-3
D: NA
CDR3: CASTYLAGRGQPQHF
DNA: TGTGCCAGCACCTACCTAGCGGGTCGGGGTCAGCCCCAGCATTTT

length: 14
J: TRBJ2-3
size: few
V: TRBV2
D: TRBD1
CDR3: CASTPQGGPDTQYF
DNA: TGTGCCAGCACCCCCCAAGGGGGCCCCGATACGCAGTATTTT

length: 15
J: TRBJ1-5
size: NA
V: TRBV6-2/TRBV6-3
D: NA
CDR3: CASSYSEISNQPQHF
DNA: TGTGCCAGCAGTTACTCGGAAATCTCCAATCAGCCCCAGCATTTT

length: 16
J: TRBJ1-1
size: many
V: TRBV7-9
D: NA
CDR3: CASSLAVGRDGTEAFF
DNA: TGTGCCAGCAGCTTAGCGGTAGGCAGGGACGGCACTGAAGCTTTCTTT

length: 11
J: TRBJ1-6
size: few
V: TRBV12-5
D: NA
CDR3: CASGLEAPLHF
DNA: TGTGCTAGTGGCCTGGAAGCACCCCTCCACTTT

length: 12
J: TRBJ1-2
size: many
V: TRBV10-3
D: NA
CDR3: CAISEADYGYTF
DNA: TGTGCCATCAGTGAGGCGGATTATGGCTACACCTTC

length: 14
J: TRBJ2-1
size: many
V: TRBV12-3/TRBV12-4
D: TRBD2
CDR3: CASTGLASYNEQFF
DNA: TGTGCCAGCACTGGACTAGCGTCCTACAATGAGCAGTTCTTC

length: 17
J: TRBJ1-5
size: NA
V: TRBV12-5
D: TRBD1
CDR3: CASGHPRRDRPNQPQHF
DNA: TGTGCTAGTGGTCACCCCCGGCGGGACAGGCCTAATCAGCCCCAGCATTTT

length: 16
J: TRBJ2-1
size: few
V: TRBV7-8
D: TRBD2
CDR3: CASSHIAGGAINEQFF
DNA: TGTGCCAGCAGCCATATAGCGGGGGGGGCCATCAATGAGCAGTTCTTC

length: 18
J: TRBJ2-5
size: few
V: TRBV7-2
D: TRBD2
CDR3: CASSRISTSGGARETQYF
DNA: TGTGCCAGCAGCCGAATCAGTACTAGCGGGGGGGCCCGGGAGACCCAGTACTTC

length: 15
J: TRBJ2-3
size: NA
V: TRBV4-2
D: NA
CDR3: CASSQISGGQDTQYF
DNA: TGTGCCAGCAGCCAAATATCGGGGGGCCAAGATACGCAGTATTTT

length: 14
J: TRBJ1-2
size: few
V: TRBV7-8
D: TRBD1
CDR3: CASSLQGASYGYTF
DNA: TGTGCCAGCAGTTTACAGGGGGCCTCCTATGGCTACACCTTC

length: 13
J: TRBJ2-7
size: many
V: TRBV12-3/TRBV12-4
D: NA
CDR3: CASSFRGLGEQYF
DNA: TGTGCCAGCAGTTTTCGGGGGTTGGGCGAGCAGTACTTC

length: 16
J: TRBJ1-3
size: few
V: TRBV28
D: NA
CDR3: CASTYSWGGSGNTIYF
DNA: TGTGCCAGCACCTACAGCTGGGGGGGGTCTGGAAACACCATATATTTT

length: 15
J: TRBJ1-1
size: many
V: TRBV30
D: TRBD1
CDR3: CAWSPGQGASTEAFF
DNA: TGTGCCTGGAGCCCGGGACAGGGGGCAAGTACTGAAGCTTTCTTT

length: 11
J: TRBJ2-1
size: few
V: TRBV28
D: NA
CDR3: CASSSQRQQFF
DNA: TGTGCCAGCAGTTCCCAGCGGCAGCAGTTCTTC

length: 18
J: TRBJ1-4
size: NA
V: TRBV6-1
D: NA
CDR3: CASSESPMFGVLHEKLFF
DNA: TGTGCCAGCAGTGAAAGCCCCATGTTTGGGGTGTTGCATGAAAAACTGTTTTTT

length: 13
J: TRBJ2-5
size: NA
V: TRBV9
D: NA
CDR3: CASSWDPAEAQYF
DNA: TGTGCCAGCAGCTGGGACCCAGCTGAGGCCCAGTACTTC

length: 12
J: TRBJ1-5
size: NA
V: TRBV30
D: NA
CDR3: CAWNTGKQPQHF
DNA: TGTGCCTGGAACACGGGGAAACAGCCCCAGCATTTT

length: 17
J: TRBJ2-3
size: NA
V: TRBV6-5
D: TRBD2
CDR3: CASSTYREGTSTDTQYF
DNA: TGTGCCAGCAGTACCTACCGGGAGGGAACTAGCACAGATACGCAGTATTTT

length: 14
J: TRBJ1-2
size: NA
V: TRBV9
D: NA
CDR3: CASSVGAVLSGYTF
DNA: TGTGCCAGCAGCGTAGGTGCCGTCCTATCGGGCTACACCTTC

length: 16
J: TRBJ2-3
size: many
V: TRBV5-6
D: TRBD2
CDR3: CASSLGGGGTTDTQYF
DNA: TGTGCCAGCAGCTTGGGCGGCGGGGGGACCACAGATACGCAGTATTTT

length: 15
J: TRBJ1-2
size: NA
V: TRBV18
D: NA
CDR3: CASSPSDKANYGYTF
DNA: TGTGCCAGCTCACCATCTGACAAGGCTAACTATGGCTACACCTTC

length: 15
J: TRBJ2-7
size: few
V: TRBV27
D: NA
CDR3: CASSTYRDGSYEQYF
DNA: TGTGCCAGCAGTACCTACCGTGACGGTTCCTACGAGCAGTACTTC

length: 13
J: TRBJ2-3
size: NA
V: TRBV20-1
D: NA
CDR3: CSASGLARDTQYF
DNA: TGCAGTGCCAGCGGGCTAGCCCGGGATACGCAGTATTTT

length: 17
J: TRBJ1-5
size: many
V: TRBV28
D: NA
CDR3: CASSSPPFQGSNQPQHF
DNA: TGTGCCAGCAGTTCCCCCCCATTCCAGGGAAGCAATCAGCCCCAGCATTTT

length: 14
J: TRBJ2-3
size: NA
V: TRBV20-1
D: TRBD2
CDR3: CSAKTSGGTDTQYF
DNA: TGCAGTGCCAAAACTAGCGGGGGTACAGATACGCAGTATTTT

length: 14
J: TRBJ1-3
size: few
V: TRBV5-5
D: NA
CDR3: CASRDSGAGNTIYF
DNA: TGTGCCAGCAGGGACAGCGGAGCTGGAAACACCATATATTTT

length: 16
J: TRBJ2-3
size: NA
V: TRBV4-3
D: NA
CDR3: CASSQDGTARTDTQYF
DNA: TGCGCCAGCAGCCAAGATGGGACTGCGCGCACAGATACGCAGTATTTT

length: 15
J: TRBJ1-4
size: NA
V: TRBV18
D: TRBD1
CDR3: CASSSIQGAFEKLFF
DNA: TGTGCCAGCTCATCCATCCAGGGGGCTTTCGAAAAACTGTTTTTT

length: 13
J: TRBJ1-2
size: NA
V: TRBV5-1
D: NA
CDR3: CASSRNRDHGYTF
DNA: TGCGCCAGCAGCCGGAACAGGGACCATGGCTACACCTTC

length: 13
J: TRBJ2-1
size: many
V: TRBV4-3
D: NA
CDR3: CASSQYSYNEQFF
DNA: TGCGCCAGCAGCCAATACTCTTACAATGAGCAGTTCTTC

length: 14
J: TRBJ2-7
size: many
V: TRBV6-2/TRBV6-3
D: NA
CDR3: CASSSINRDHEQYF
DNA: TGTGCCAGCAGTTCCATTAACAGGGATCACGAGCAGTACTTC

length: 14
J: TRBJ1-2
size: many
V: TRBV20-1
D: NA
CDR3: CSARPRDSNYGYTF
DNA: TGCAGTGCTAGGCCGCGGGACTCTAACTATGGCTACACCTTC

length: 14
J: TRBJ1-2
size: many
V: TRBV3-1
D: NA
CDR3: CASSQEGGRYGYTF
DNA: TGTGCCAGCAGCCAAGAGGGGGGTCGCTATGGCTACACCTTC

length: 14
J: TRBJ1-6
size: NA
V: TRBV20-1
D: TRBD1
CDR3: CSARQGSYNSPLHF
DNA: TGCAGTGCTCGACAGGGCTCCTATAATTCACCCCTCCACTTT

length: 13
J: TRBJ2-7
size: few
V: TRBV20-1
D: NA
CDR3: CSATPPGAEKQYF
DNA: TGCAGTGCTACCCCTCCGGGGGCGGAAAAGCAGTACTTC